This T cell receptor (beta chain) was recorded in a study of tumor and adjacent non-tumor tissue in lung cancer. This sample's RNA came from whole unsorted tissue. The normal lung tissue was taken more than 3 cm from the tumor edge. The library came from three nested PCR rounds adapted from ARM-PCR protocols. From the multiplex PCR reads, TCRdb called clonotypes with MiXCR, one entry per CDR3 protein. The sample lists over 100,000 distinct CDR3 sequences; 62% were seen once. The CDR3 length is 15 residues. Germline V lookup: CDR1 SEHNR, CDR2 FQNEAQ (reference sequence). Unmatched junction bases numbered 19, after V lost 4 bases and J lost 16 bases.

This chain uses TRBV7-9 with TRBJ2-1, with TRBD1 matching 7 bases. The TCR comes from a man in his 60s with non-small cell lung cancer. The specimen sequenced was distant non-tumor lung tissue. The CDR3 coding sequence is TGTGCCAGCAGCTCTTCCCAGGGGGTGAAGAATGAGCTATTCTTC. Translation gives CASSSSQGVKNELFF. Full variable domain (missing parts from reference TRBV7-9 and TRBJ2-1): DTGVSQNPRHKITKRGQNVTFRCDPISEHNRLYWYRQTLGQGPEFLTYFQNEAQLEKSRLLSDRFSAERPKGSFSTLEIQRTEQGDSAMYLCASSSSQGVKNELFFGPGTRLTVL.